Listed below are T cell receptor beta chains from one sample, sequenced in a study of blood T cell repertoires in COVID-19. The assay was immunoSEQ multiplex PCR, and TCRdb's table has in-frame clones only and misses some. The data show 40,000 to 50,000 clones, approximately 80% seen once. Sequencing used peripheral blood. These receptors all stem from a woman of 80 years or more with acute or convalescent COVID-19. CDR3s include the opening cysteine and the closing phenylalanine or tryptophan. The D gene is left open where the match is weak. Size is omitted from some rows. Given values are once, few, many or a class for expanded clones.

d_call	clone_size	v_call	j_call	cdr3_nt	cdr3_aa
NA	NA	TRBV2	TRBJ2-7	TGTGCCAGCAGTGAAGCGGGGCCCTCCTACGAGCAGTACTTC	CASSEAGPSYEQYF
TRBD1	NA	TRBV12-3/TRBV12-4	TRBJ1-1	TGTGCCAGCAGTCAGGACAGGGGAGGTGAAGCTTTCTTT	CASSQDRGGEAFF
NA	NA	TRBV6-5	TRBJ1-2	TGTGCCAGCAGCCCCGTGTCCGGTGAAATAGGCTACACCTTC	CASSPVSGEIGYTF
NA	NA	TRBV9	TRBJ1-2	TGTGCCAGCAGCGATACAGGAGATCCTTTTGGTGGCTACACCTTC	CASSDTGDPFGGYTF
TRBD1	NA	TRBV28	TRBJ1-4	TGTGCCAGCAGTTTGGATAGGACAGGGGGAAGAGGGGAAAAACTGTTTTTT	CASSLDRTGGRGEKLFF
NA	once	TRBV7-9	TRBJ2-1	TGTGCCAGCAGCTTAGACCTAGATAGTGAGCAGTTCTTC	CASSLDLDSEQFF
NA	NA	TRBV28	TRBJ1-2	TGTGCCAGCCACAGTGGCTATGGCTACACCTTC	CASHSGYGYTF
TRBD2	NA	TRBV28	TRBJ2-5	TGTGCCAGCAGCCCCGGGGCGAGCGGGGGGGGTTGGGAGACCCAGTACTTC	CASSPGASGGGWETQYF
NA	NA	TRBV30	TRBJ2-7	TGTGCCTGGAGTGCCGGGACATTGAACGAGCAGTACTTC	CAWSAGTLNEQYF
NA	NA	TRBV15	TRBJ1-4	TGTGCCACCAGCAGAGATGGCCGGGGGTTAGCAACTAATGAAAAACTGTTTTTT	CATSRDGRGLATNEKLFF
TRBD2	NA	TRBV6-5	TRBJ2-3	TGTGCCAGCGGTCTGGGGGATAGCGGGGGACTTACGCAGTATTTT	CASGLGDSGGLTQYF
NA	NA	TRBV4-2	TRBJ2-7	TGTGCCAGCAGCGCCGGCAGGTTGGTAGAGCAGTACTTC	CASSAGRLVEQYF
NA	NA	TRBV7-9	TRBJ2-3	TGTGCCAGCAGCTTAGGAGGAGGAGGTCGCGATACGCAGTATTTT	CASSLGGGGRDTQYF
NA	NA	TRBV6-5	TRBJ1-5	TGTGCCAGCAGTCACCGTCGGTCCGAGGGACAGCCCCAGCATTTT	CASSHRRSEGQPQHF
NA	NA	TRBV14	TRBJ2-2	TGTGCCAGCAGCCCCTCGGTGCGCACCGGGGAGCTGTTTTTT	CASSPSVRTGELFF
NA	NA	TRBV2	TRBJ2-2	TGTGCCAGCAGCCGGGATGGAGGGGCCAACACCGGGGAGCTGTTTTTT	CASSRDGGANTGELFF
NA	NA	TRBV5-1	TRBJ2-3	TGCGCCAGCAGCTTGGCGGGAAGGGCTAGCACAGATACGCAGTATTTT	CASSLAGRASTDTQYF
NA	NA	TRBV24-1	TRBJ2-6	TGTGCCACCAGTCCCTCCGGGCAGGGGGGACTCTCTGGGGCCAACGTCCTGACTTTC	CATSPSGQGGLSGANVLTF
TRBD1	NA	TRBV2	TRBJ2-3	TGTGCCAGCAGGGTCGACAGGGGGCAGGGAGATACGCAGTATTTT	CASRVDRGQGDTQYF
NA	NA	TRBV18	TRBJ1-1	TGTGCCAGCTCACCTTCCCTAGACAGGAACACTGAAGCTTTCTTT	CASSPSLDRNTEAFF
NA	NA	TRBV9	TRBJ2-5	TGTGCCAGCAGCGTATATCAGCAAGAGACCCAGTACTTC	CASSVYQQETQYF
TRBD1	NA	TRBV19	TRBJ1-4	TGTGCCAGTAAGGGTCCACCCAGGGGGACTGCTGAAAAACTGTTTTTT	CASKGPPRGTAEKLFF
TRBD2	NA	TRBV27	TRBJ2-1	TGTGCCAGCAGTCTCCCCCCGACTAGCGGGGGGAGCAATGAGCAGTTCTTC	CASSLPPTSGGSNEQFF
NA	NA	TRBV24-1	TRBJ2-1	TGTGCCACCAGTGGCGGGGCAGGGTTTGTCAATGAGCAGTTCTTC	CATSGGAGFVNEQFF
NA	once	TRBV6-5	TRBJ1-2	TGTGCCAGCAGTTACACAGGGTTCAACTATGGCTACACCTTC	CASSYTGFNYGYTF
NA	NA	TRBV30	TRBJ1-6	TGTGCCTGGAGTGTTACACACAGGGATTCACCCCTCCACTTT	CAWSVTHRDSPLHF
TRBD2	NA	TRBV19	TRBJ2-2	TGTGCCAGTAGACAGACTAGCGGGAACACCGGGGAGCTGTTTTTT	CASRQTSGNTGELFF